This TCR beta chain emerged from a study of cytomegalovirus exposure and HLA in healthy donors. Background on the study: Drawn from HLA-typed donors, tens of millions of unique TCRs were held in an early data release.

A multiplex PCR was run with 60 Vbeta primers and 13 Jbeta primers. Method: immunoSEQ multiplex PCR; TCRdb's copy keeps in-frame clones and lacks some. Altogether 100,000 to 150,000 clones are present, over 65% being singletons, with the ten largest covering roughly 2%. Germline CDR1 is MNHNS and CDR2 is SASEGT. V was cut by 5 bases and J by 0 bases, with 10 bases left in between. The CDR3 is 15 residues long. A remark on this clone: Its antigen is currently unknown.

Regarding the study as a whole: The records held CMV serostatus as the only immune exposure information. According to a later analysis, most TCR beta chains associated with CMV appeared HLA-restricted.

This TCR came from a man in his forties or fifties in good health and CMV-seronegative. The sample comprised PBMCs. The chain employs TRBV6-1 and TRBJ2-2; D is unclear. The CDR3 loop reads CASSTNTANTGELFF. CDR3 DNA: TGTGCCAGCAGTACTAATACGGCGAACACCGGGGAGCTGTTTTTT.